This T cell receptor (beta chain) is drawn from a study of T cell clonotyping in hematopoietic cell transplantation. Data came from immunoSEQ multiplex PCR; TCRdb stores just in-frame clones and leaves some out. The data contain around 9,600 clones, roughly 79% of them singletons. This CDR3 comprises 16 residues. CDR1 is MDHEN and CDR2 is SYDVKM in the germline V gene. V lost 2 bases to trimming and J lost 2 bases; unmatched junction nucleotides: 6. This chain uses TRBV28 with TRBJ1-1, with TRBD1 matching 9 bases. The sequence was obtained from a female patient between 50 and 60 years old who had an allogeneic stem cell transplant from a related donor, so the T cells may come from the graft donor. Some clones in this sample may be carry-over from other donors' samples. This specimen was peripheral blood mononuclear cells, taken 180 days after allogeneic stem cell transplant. The CDR3 region has the DNA TGTGCCAGCAGTTTAGCCGGGACAGGGATCAACACTGAAGCTTTCTTT. This codes for CASSLAGTGINTEAFF.